This record covers a single T cell receptor (beta chain). Its cognate antigen is unknown. Only in-frame clones appear in the TCRdb table, and some are missing; sequencing was by immunoSEQ multiplex PCR. The data hold over 150,000 clones, with roughly 90% observed a single time. This entry is derived from a study of cytomegalovirus exposure and HLA in healthy donors. Background on the study: The same platform was used for the approximately 110 validation repertoires and the roughly 700 first-cohort repertoires, a later analysis reported. Study outcomes and limitations: Listed as cytomegalovirus-associated were over 150 TCR beta chains. CMV antigen specificity was confirmed in vitro for a few CMV-associated chains. Most TCR sequences proved rare, with some public TCRs found in many donors.

CDR3 size: 17 residues. CDR1 is PRHDT and CDR2 is FYEKMQ in the germline V gene (reference sequence). The J segment lost 1 base and the V segment lost 6 bases, leaving 11 bases of the junction unmatched. The source is a woman under 30 in good health and CMV-seronegative. Sequenced material: PBMCs. V and J are TRBV13 and TRBJ1-1; 10 bases are shared with TRBD1. This chain's CDR3 is CASSLTGGYESNTEAFF. Written as DNA, the CDR3 is TGTGCCAGCAGTCTGACAGGGGGCTATGAATCGAACACTGAAGCTTTCTTT.